These T cell receptor beta chains were read from a single sample in a study of radiotherapy plus CTLA-4 blockade in lung cancer. Repertoires were generated with immunoSEQ multiplex PCR, while TCRdb's copy carries only in-frame clones and drops some. The sample comprises more than 95,000 clones, approximately 75% of which are singletons, and roughly 3.1% rests with the top ten. The sample was peripheral blood, taken from a patient treated with radiotherapy plus ipilimumab. These receptors came from a human donor with non-small cell lung cancer who had a partial response to radiotherapy plus ipilimumab. Some clones in this sample may be carry-over from other donors' samples. The CDR3 runs from the conserved cysteine through the conserved F or W. The D gene is left open where the match is weak. Not every row has a clone size; where given, it reads once, few, many or a size class.

j_call: TRBJ1-2; d_call: TRBD1; v_call: TRBV5-4; clone_size: NA; cdr3_nt: TGTGCCAGCAGCTGGAAAAAACAGGGGTTTGAAGGCTACACCTTC; cdr3_aa: CASSWKKQGFEGYTF
j_call: TRBJ2-1; d_call: NA; v_call: TRBV7-6; clone_size: NA; cdr3_nt: TGTGCCAGCAGCTTAGCGGAGGATGAGCAGTTCTTC; cdr3_aa: CASSLAEDEQFF
j_call: TRBJ2-7; d_call: TRBD2; v_call: TRBV9; clone_size: NA; cdr3_nt: TGTGCCAGCAGCGTAGGGGAGGGGCGGCACGAGCAGTACTTC; cdr3_aa: CASSVGEGRHEQYF
j_call: TRBJ2-2; d_call: NA; v_call: TRBV11-3; clone_size: NA; cdr3_nt: TGTGCCAGCAGCCCGAGAACCGGGGAGCTGTTTTTT; cdr3_aa: CASSPRTGELFF
j_call: TRBJ1-1; d_call: NA; v_call: TRBV29-1; clone_size: few; cdr3_nt: TGCAGCGCTGAACAGGGAATGAACACTGAAGCTTTCTTT; cdr3_aa: CSAEQGMNTEAFF
j_call: TRBJ1-2; d_call: NA; v_call: TRBV5-4; clone_size: NA; cdr3_nt: TGTGCCAGCAGCTTGGATCTGGGCCCCAACTATGGCTACACCTTC; cdr3_aa: CASSLDLGPNYGYTF
j_call: TRBJ2-7; d_call: TRBD2; v_call: TRBV18; clone_size: NA; cdr3_nt: TGTGCCAGCTCACCACCCCTGGCGGGAGGGCCCTACGAGCAGTACTTC; cdr3_aa: CASSPPLAGGPYEQYF
j_call: TRBJ1-3; d_call: TRBD1; v_call: TRBV5-1; clone_size: NA; cdr3_nt: TGCGCCAGCAGCCGTTCGACGACAGGGCTTGCTGGAAACACCATATATTTT; cdr3_aa: CASSRSTTGLAGNTIYF
j_call: TRBJ1-4; d_call: TRBD1; v_call: TRBV7-9; clone_size: NA; cdr3_nt: TGTGCCAGCAGCTTAGATGGCCAGGGGGCAACTAATGAAAAACTGTTTTTT; cdr3_aa: CASSLDGQGATNEKLFF
j_call: TRBJ1-2; d_call: NA; v_call: TRBV9; clone_size: NA; cdr3_nt: TGTGCCAGCAGCCCCCGAGGGAGGGGTGAGGCTGGCTACACCTTC; cdr3_aa: CASSPRGRGEAGYTF
j_call: TRBJ2-5; d_call: TRBD2; v_call: TRBV19; clone_size: NA; cdr3_nt: TGTGCCAGTAGCCCACCCTCGGGGGGTTTCGAGACCCAGTACTTC; cdr3_aa: CASSPPSGGFETQYF
j_call: TRBJ2-7; d_call: NA; v_call: TRBV6-5; clone_size: once; cdr3_nt: TGTGCCAGCAGTTACTCCCAGGACTACGAGCAGTACTTC; cdr3_aa: CASSYSQDYEQYF
j_call: TRBJ2-7; d_call: NA; v_call: TRBV6-1; clone_size: few; cdr3_nt: TGTGCCAGCTCCGTATTCTACGAGCAGTACTTC; cdr3_aa: CASSVFYEQYF
j_call: TRBJ1-5; d_call: TRBD1; v_call: TRBV28; clone_size: NA; cdr3_nt: TGTGCCAGCAGGCCGGGACAGGGCAGTCAGCCCCAGCATTTT; cdr3_aa: CASRPGQGSQPQHF
j_call: TRBJ1-2; d_call: NA; v_call: TRBV6-5; clone_size: NA; cdr3_nt: TGTGCCAGCAGTTCCCCGGGAGGCTATGGCTACACCTTC; cdr3_aa: CASSSPGGYGYTF
j_call: TRBJ2-7; d_call: NA; v_call: TRBV7-2; clone_size: NA; cdr3_nt: TGTGCCAGCAGCTTAGACGACCCCCGGGTAGGCGAGCAGTACTTC; cdr3_aa: CASSLDDPRVGEQYF
j_call: TRBJ2-1; d_call: NA; v_call: TRBV5-1; clone_size: NA; cdr3_nt: TGCGCCAGCAGCTTGATTCTCGGTAGGGGGAGAGCCCACAATGAGCAGTTCTTC; cdr3_aa: CASSLILGRGRAHNEQFF
j_call: TRBJ2-2; d_call: TRBD2; v_call: TRBV19; clone_size: once; cdr3_nt: TGTGCCAGTAGTGCTCCCGGGACTAGCGGGCGTGGGGAGCTGTTTTTT; cdr3_aa: CASSAPGTSGRGELFF
j_call: TRBJ1-2; d_call: TRBD1; v_call: TRBV27; clone_size: NA; cdr3_nt: TGTGCCAGCAGTTCGACAGGGCCCCCCTATGGCTACACCTTC; cdr3_aa: CASSSTGPPYGYTF
j_call: TRBJ2-5; d_call: TRBD1; v_call: TRBV5-1; clone_size: NA; cdr3_nt: TGCGCCAGCAGCTTGGGGGGGAGAGGGGGCGAAGAGACCCAGTACTTC; cdr3_aa: CASSLGGRGGEETQYF
j_call: TRBJ1-2; d_call: NA; v_call: TRBV4-1; clone_size: NA; cdr3_nt: TGCGCCAGCAGCCAAGATAGGCTTCGGGGGGTAAGGGGCTACACCTTC; cdr3_aa: CASSQDRLRGVRGYTF
j_call: TRBJ2-1; d_call: NA; v_call: TRBV11-2; clone_size: NA; cdr3_nt: TGTGCCAGCAGCGACGCGGGCGGTATAGCCCGAGTCAATGAGCAGTTCTTC; cdr3_aa: CASSDAGGIARVNEQFF
j_call: TRBJ2-7; d_call: TRBD1; v_call: TRBV6-5; clone_size: few; cdr3_nt: TGTGCCAGCACCCCCGGGACAGTCTTCTACGAGCAGTACTTC; cdr3_aa: CASTPGTVFYEQYF
j_call: TRBJ2-2; d_call: TRBD2; v_call: TRBV4-3; clone_size: NA; cdr3_nt: TGCGCCAGCAGCCAAGTTAGGTCGGGGGGCACCGGGGAGCTGTTTTTT; cdr3_aa: CASSQVRSGGTGELFF
j_call: TRBJ2-1; d_call: TRBD2; v_call: TRBV10-3; clone_size: NA; cdr3_nt: TGTGCCATCAGTGAGGGGCTAGCGGGAGCAGCGGAGCAGTTCTTC; cdr3_aa: CAISEGLAGAAEQFF
j_call: TRBJ2-3; d_call: TRBD1; v_call: TRBV19; clone_size: NA; cdr3_nt: TGTGCCAGTAGTGCGGGGACAGGGAAAACAGATACGCAGTATTTT; cdr3_aa: CASSAGTGKTDTQYF
j_call: TRBJ2-3; d_call: TRBD2; v_call: TRBV5-4; clone_size: NA; cdr3_nt: TGTGCCAGCAGCTCGGGACTAGCGGGTAGCACAGATACGCAGTATTTT; cdr3_aa: CASSSGLAGSTDTQYF
j_call: TRBJ1-5; d_call: NA; v_call: TRBV6-1; clone_size: NA; cdr3_nt: TGTGCCAGCAGTGAAGCTCTAGGGGCGATTCAGCCCCAGCATTTT; cdr3_aa: CASSEALGAIQPQHF
j_call: TRBJ1-2; d_call: NA; v_call: TRBV4-3; clone_size: NA; cdr3_nt: TGCGCCAGCAGCCAAACAAGCTGGAGGGTGGGTGGCTACACCTTC; cdr3_aa: CASSQTSWRVGGYTF
j_call: TRBJ2-3; d_call: NA; v_call: TRBV2; clone_size: few; cdr3_nt: TGTGCCAGCGTACAGCCTAGCACAGATACGCAGTATTTT; cdr3_aa: CASVQPSTDTQYF
j_call: TRBJ1-1; d_call: NA; v_call: TRBV21-1; clone_size: NA; cdr3_nt: TGTGCCAGCATTCAGGTAGAGGGGGAAATGAACACTGAAGCTTTCTTT; cdr3_aa: CASIQVEGEMNTEAFF
j_call: TRBJ1-1; d_call: TRBD1; v_call: TRBV5-1; clone_size: NA; cdr3_nt: TGCGCCAGCAGCCCTAACAGGGGTACTGAAGCTTTCTTT; cdr3_aa: CASSPNRGTEAFF
j_call: TRBJ2-7; d_call: TRBD1; v_call: TRBV25-1; clone_size: NA; cdr3_nt: TGTGCCAGCAGACCCACAGGGGGGAACGAGCAGTACTTC; cdr3_aa: CASRPTGGNEQYF
j_call: TRBJ1-1; d_call: TRBD1; v_call: TRBV7-9; clone_size: NA; cdr3_nt: TGTGCCAGCAGCTACCAATCCGGGACAGAAGAAGCTTTCTTT; cdr3_aa: CASSYQSGTEEAFF
j_call: TRBJ1-1; d_call: NA; v_call: TRBV5-1; clone_size: NA; cdr3_nt: TGCGCCAGCAGCTTGGAGTTGCGGGCGATCACTGAAGCTTTCTTT; cdr3_aa: CASSLELRAITEAFF